This T cell receptor (beta chain) is drawn from a study of shared clonotypes between healthy human individuals. Overall study results and limits: Non-shared clonotypes had lower generation probabilities than clonotypes shared by all four sorted-subset donors. Depth was large, yet rarefaction showed that sorted-subset sequencing was incomplete. In this cohort, only blood was sampled, and tissue repertoires likely differ.

TCRdb's copy holds only in-frame clones and misses some; the assay was immunoSEQ multiplex PCR. In the table there are 2 million to 2.5 million clones, about 92% of which are singletons. The germline V and J ends were trimmed by 4 bases and 7 bases, with 19 bases remaining between them. The CDR3 sequence is 15 residues long. CDR1 is SGHVS and CDR2 is FQNEAQ in the germline V gene. The naive CD8 fraction comprised CD45RO-negative cells positively selected for CCR7 and excluded terminally differentiated effector memory CD45RA+ cells. Notes on this clone: Its antigen is unknown.

The specimen sequenced was naive CD8+ T cells from PBMCs. This clonotype was obtained from a man younger than 35 in good health. Some clones in this sample may be carry-over from other donors' samples. V usage is TRBV7-8 and J usage is TRBJ1-1; D gene uncertain. The chain's CDR3 is CASSSGPLLTGEAFF. The CDR3 DNA sequence: TGTGCCAGCAGCTCGGGTCCCTTATTAACCGGTGAAGCTTTCTTT.